This TCR beta chain was captured in a study of blood T cell repertoires in COVID-19. V lost 7 bases and J lost 5, with 8 bases in between. CDR3 length equals 11 residues. Germline V gives CDR1 MDHEN, CDR2 SYDVKM. Assignments of participants to cohorts depended upon their own reported clinical history. Produced via immunoSEQ multiplex PCR; TCRdb's table is partial and in-frame only. The sample holds about 230,000 clones, roughly nine tenths seen once. The rearrangement uses TRBV28 and TRBJ1-2; D remains ambiguous. This TCR was recovered from a woman aged 25 to 39 with acute COVID-19. The sequenced material came from PBMCs or T cells enriched from blood (not recorded which). CDR3 protein: CASTAGYGYTF. The CDR3 DNA follows: TGTGCCAGCACTGCGGGGTATGGCTACACCTTC.